This TCR beta chain is from a study of blood T cell repertoires in COVID-19. Study-wide context: Samples of COVID-19 (acute and convalescent) were obtained from the United States, Italy and Spain.

Generated by immunoSEQ multiplex PCR, the TCRdb table keeps only in-frame clones and is missing some. Of about 200,000 clones in the sample, 65% to 80% are singletons; the top ten hold about a sixth. Living in 25 or so US areas, the participants were between roughly 18 and 90 years of age. Categorization into cohorts depended on clinical history that participants reported. Germline-derived CDR1 and CDR2 are LNHDA and SQIVND (reference sequence). There are 16 residues in the CDR3. The trim removed 4 bases at V and 10 bases at J, leaving 12 bases unmatched. This TCR derives from a woman aged 45-65 years with acute COVID-19. The source material was PBMCs or T cells enriched from blood (not recorded which). The J gene is TRBJ1-6, the V gene TRBV19, with TRBD1 matching over 8 bases. In nucleotides, the CDR3 is TGTGCCAGTAGTACCCCCCGGACAGGGCTGGCCTCACCCCTCCACTTT. Residues: CASSTPRTGLASPLHF. Variable domain in full (rest from reference TRBV19 and TRBJ1-6): DGGITQSPKYLFRKEGQNVTLSCEQNLNHDAMYWYRQDPGQGLRLIYYSQIVNDFQKGDIAEGYSVSREKKESFPLTVTSAQKNPTAFYLCASSTPRTGLASPLHFGNGTRLTVT.